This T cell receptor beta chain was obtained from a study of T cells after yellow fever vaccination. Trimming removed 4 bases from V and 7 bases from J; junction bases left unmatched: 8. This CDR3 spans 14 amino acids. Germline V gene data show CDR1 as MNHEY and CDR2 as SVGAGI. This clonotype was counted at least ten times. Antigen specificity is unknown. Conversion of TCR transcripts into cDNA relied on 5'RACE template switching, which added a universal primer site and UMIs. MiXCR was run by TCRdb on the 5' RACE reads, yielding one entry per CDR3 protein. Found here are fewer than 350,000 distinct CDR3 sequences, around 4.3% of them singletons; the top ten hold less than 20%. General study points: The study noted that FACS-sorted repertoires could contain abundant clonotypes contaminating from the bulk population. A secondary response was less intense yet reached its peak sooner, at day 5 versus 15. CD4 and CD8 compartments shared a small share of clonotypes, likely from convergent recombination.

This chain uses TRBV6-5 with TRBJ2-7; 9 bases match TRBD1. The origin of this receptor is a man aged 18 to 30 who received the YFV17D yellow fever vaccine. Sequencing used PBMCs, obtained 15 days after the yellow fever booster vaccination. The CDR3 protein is CASSSPGQGWEQYF. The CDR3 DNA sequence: TGTGCCAGCAGTTCCCCGGGACAGGGCTGGGAGCAGTACTTC.